Listed below are T cell receptor beta chains from one sample, sequenced in a study of T cell repertoires in cytomegalovirus infection. TCRdb re-analysed the reads in MiXCR, keeping a single row per CDR3 protein. The sample has 200,000 or so distinct CDR3 sequences, roughly a fifth seen once; the top ten hold less than 3%. Material for sequencing was PBMCs. The receptor set was obtained from a human donor in good health (CMV status not recorded). Some clones in this sample may be carry-over from other donors' samples. Each CDR3 is given with its conserved first and last residue. Fields, in order: V gene, clone size, J gene, D gene, CDR3 protein, CDR3 DNA. The D gene is left open where the match is weak. Clone size is stated in some rows and not others, as once, few, many or a class when expanded.

TRBV4-1	many	TRBJ2-1	-	CASSHLRRWGYNEQFF	TGCGCCAGCAGCCATCTCCGGAGGTGGGGCTACAATGAGCAGTTCTTC
TRBV19	few	TRBJ2-7	TRBD1	CASTPGQGDNEQYF	TGTGCCAGTACCCCCGGACAGGGCGACAACGAGCAGTACTTC
TRBV28	-	TRBJ1-1	-	CASRRPGGAVTEAFF	TGTGCCAGCAGACGCCCCGGGGGCGCAGTCACTGAAGCTTTCTTT
TRBV7-2	many	TRBJ2-1	TRBD2	CASSPHRTSGTREQFF	TGTGCCAGCAGCCCACACCGGACTAGCGGGACACGTGAGCAGTTCTTC
TRBV7-9	many	TRBJ1-5	-	CASSLGVGAANQPQHF	TGTGCCAGCAGCTTAGGTGTAGGGGCGGCCAATCAGCCCCAGCATTTT
TRBV27	-	TRBJ1-5	-	CASRNYNSNQPQHF	TGTGCCAGCAGAAACTACAATAGCAATCAGCCCCAGCATTTT
TRBV6-5	many	TRBJ2-7	-	CASSYGAGTYEQYF	TGTGCCAGCAGTTACGGCGCCGGCACCTACGAGCAGTACTTC
TRBV6-2/TRBV6-3	few	TRBJ1-5	TRBD1	CASSYASGQHKGRWDSNQPQHF	TGTGCCAGCAGTTACGCCTCGGGACAGCACAAAGGGAGGTGGGATAGCAATCAGCCCCAGCATTTT
TRBV20-1	few	TRBJ1-5	-	CSARDIRGGGDSPQHF	TGCAGTGCTAGAGATATCCGGGGCGGTGGAGACTCTCCCCAGCATTTT
TRBV20-1	-	TRBJ2-1	TRBD2	CSAEPLGGASYNEQFF	TGCAGTGCTGAACCCCTGGGAGGGGCTTCCTACAATGAGCAGTTCTTC
TRBV12-3/TRBV12-4	few	TRBJ1-4	-	CASRLTAATNEKLFF	TGTGCCAGCAGACTGACAGCTGCAACTAATGAAAAACTGTTTTTT
TRBV7-2	many	TRBJ1-5	-	CASSFDGSQPQHF	TGTGCCAGCAGCTTCGACGGTAGTCAGCCCCAGCATTTT